The next 24 T cell receptor beta chains were all read from a single sample in a study of T cell responses to AZD1222 COVID-19 vaccine. The method was immunoSEQ multiplex PCR; TCRdb's version includes in-frame clones alone and lacks a portion of them. Of about 78,000 clones in the sample, approximately 91% were seen once. The input for sequencing was peripheral blood, taken on day 0 of MenACWY control vaccination. The receptors here all came from an adult in good health.

The chain combines TRBV7-9 with TRBJ1-3; D ambiguous. Trimming took 8 bases from V and 0 from J, leaving 8 bases between them. CDR3 length equals 13 residues. The germline gives CDR1 SEHNR, CDR2 FQNEAQ (reference sequence). The CDR3 bases are TGTGCCAGCCGGGCGTACTCTGGAAACACCATATATTTT. Its translation: CASRAYSGNTIYF.

The chain employs TRBV30 and TRBJ1-1; no definite D call. Germline CDR1 and CDR2: GTSNPN and SVGIG (reference sequence). Trimming shortened V by 6 bases and J by 11 bases, and 13 bases separated the two germline ends. The CDR3 runs 10 residues. This CDR3 reads CACGVMAAFF. The CDR3, as DNA: TGTGCCTGCGGGGTCATGGCGGCTTTCTTT.

The CDR3 region has the DNA TGTGCCAGTCAGGAACTGTCGGCAGGTTCGAACTATGGCTACACCTTC. This translates into CASQELSAGSNYGYTF. The chain couples TRBV19 to TRBJ1-2, with no clear D. Germline lookup yields CDR1 LNHDA and CDR2 SQIVND (reference sequence). V shed 8 bases and J shed 2 bases, with 21 bases lying between them. This CDR3 region has 16 residues.

V and J are TRBV18 and TRBJ1-1, with unresolved D. Germline CDR1 KGHSH, CDR2 LQKENI. This CDR3 has 14 residues. V lost 1 base and J 2 bases, leaving 8 bases between the germline ends. The CDR3: CASSPLEGNTEAFF. CDR3 in DNA: TGTGCCAGCTCACCACTTGAGGGAAACACTGAAGCTTTCTTT. Combining the CDR3 with reference TRBV18 and TRBJ1-1 gives the whole variable domain NAGVMQNPRHLVRRRGQEARLRCSPMKGHSHVYWYRQLPEEGLKFMVYLQKENIIDESGMPKERFSAEFPKEGPSILRIQQVVRGDSAAYFCASSPLEGNTEAFFGQGTRLTVV.

The V and J genes are TRBV10-3 and TRBJ1-6; D remains unclear. Germline CDR1 ENHRY, CDR2 SYGVKD. Trimming removed 0 bases from V and 2 bases from J, with 8 bases in between. This CDR3 has 16 amino acids. The CDR3 region has the DNA TGTGCCATCAGTGAGTCGATGGGAACCTATAATTCACCCCTCCACTTT. This encodes CAISESMGTYNSPLHF.

The rearrangement uses TRBV5-1 and TRBJ2-2, with D perhaps matching TRBD1 or TRBD2 (5 bases each). The V end was cut by 3 bases, the J end by 7 bases, with 13 bases between. The CDR3 consists of 14 residues. Germline V gene lookup returns CDR1 SGHRS and CDR2 YFSETQ. Written as DNA, the CDR3 is TGCGCCAGCAGCTGGGACGGCGAAGTCGGGGAGCTGTTTTTT. Encoded protein: CASSWDGEVGELFF.

The chain employs TRBV7-2 and TRBJ2-5, with 10 positions matching TRBD2. V was clipped by 4 bases and J by 3 bases; unmatched bases: 5. The CDR3 is 15 amino acids. Germline CDR1 SGHTA, CDR2 FQGNSA. CDR3 coding DNA: TGTGCCAGCAGCTCCCGGACTAGCGGAAAAGAGACCCAGTACTTC. This sequence encodes CASSSRTSGKETQYF.

This chain uses TRBV7-9 with TRBJ1-1, with no clear D. This CDR3 has 14 amino acids. The V end lost 8 bases, the J end lost 7 bases, and 20 bases lay between the germline ends. Germline V gene lookup returns CDR1 SEHNR and CDR2 FQNEAQ (reference sequence). This CDR3 reads CASRLVPGNSEAFF. CDR3 nucleotide sequence: TGTGCCAGCCGCCTAGTTCCTGGGAATAGTGAAGCTTTCTTT. Full variable domain (missing parts from reference TRBV7-9 and TRBJ1-1): DTGVSQNPRHKITKRGQNVTFRCDPISEHNRLYWYRQTLGQGPEFLTYFQNEAQLEKSRLLSDRFSAERPKGSFSTLEIQRTEQGDSAMYLCASRLVPGNSEAFFGQGTRLTVV.

The chain joins TRBV23-1 to TRBJ2-2; the D is unclear. TRBV23-1 is flagged as an ORF with uncertain function. CDR3 length equals 14 residues. V was shortened by 8 bases and J by 0 bases, with 10 bases between the two germline ends. This CDR3 reads CASSRAPNTGELFF. The CDR3 bases are TGCGCCAGCTCTCGGGCCCCGAACACCGGGGAGCTGTTTTTT.

Only one count was recorded for this clone. The rearrangement uses TRBV6-5 and TRBJ1-5, with 7 bases lining up with TRBD1. Germline assignment: CDR1 MNHEY and CDR2 SVGAGI. The CDR3 length is 13 residues. The trim removed 6 bases at V and 6 bases at J, leaving 5 bases unmatched. The CDR3 loop reads CASRPDRAQPQHF. CDR3 in DNA: TGTGCCAGCAGGCCCGACAGGGCTCAGCCCCAGCATTTT.

This chain uses TRBV27 with TRBJ1-2; 7 positions agree with TRBD1. V lost 6 bases and J lost 4; bases outside the gene matches: 8. Germline assignment: CDR1 MNHEY and CDR2 SMNVEV (reference sequence). This CDR3 is 14 amino acids long. The CDR3 is CASRPWGQIYGYTF. In DNA, the CDR3 is TGTGCCAGCAGACCTTGGGGACAGATCTATGGCTACACCTTC.

The chain employs TRBV5-1 and TRBJ2-3, with D perhaps assigned TRBD1 or TRBD2 (5 bases each). The CDR3 has 16 amino acids. In germline, CDR1 is SGHRS, CDR2 YFSETQ. Trimming stripped 3 bases from V and 0 bases from J, with 14 bases between. The CDR3 loop is CASSSYGAVSTDTQYF. CDR3 bases: TGCGCCAGCAGCTCATACGGGGCGGTGAGCACAGATACGCAGTATTTT.

The chain links TRBV15 to TRBJ1-1, with D unresolved. In germline, CDR1 is LNHNV, CDR2 YYDKDF (reference sequence). Trimming took off 5 bases at V and 1 base at J, with 8 bases between the two ends. This CDR3 is 13 amino acids long. For the CDR3, the DNA is TGTGCCACCAGCCGCTCATGGAACACTGAAGCTTTCTTT. It specifies CATSRSWNTEAFF.

The chain couples TRBV10-3 to TRBJ2-7, with 10 bases lining up with TRBD2. The CDR3 is made up of 14 amino acids. Germline CDR1 and CDR2: ENHRY and SYGVKD. The J segment lost 3 bases and the V segment lost 6 bases, leaving 5 bases of the junction unmatched. This CDR3 is CAIREAGGIYEQYF. In nucleotides, the CDR3 is TGTGCCATCAGGGAAGCGGGGGGGATCTACGAGCAGTACTTC.

This chain connects TRBV30 to TRBJ1-1; D gene unclear. V gave up 4 bases and J gave up 2 bases, with 14 bases separating them. The CDR3 covers 14 residues. The germline CDR1 and CDR2 sequences are GTSNPN and SVGIG (reference sequence). The CDR3 DNA reads as TGTGCCTGGAACCGTGGACTAGACAACACTGAAGCTTTCTTT. It is translated as CAWNRGLDNTEAFF.

The rearrangement links TRBV6-4 to TRBJ2-5; D uncertain. This CDR3 has 10 amino acids. Germline CDR1 reads MRHNA; CDR2 reads SNTAGT. The V end was cut by 3 bases, the J end by 4 bases, with 0 bases between. The CDR3 nucleotides are TGTGCCAGCAGTGAAGAGACCCAGTACTTC. Its translation is CASSEETQYF.

The chain uses TRBV19 and TRBJ1-2; maybe TRBD1 (5 bases). The CDR3 totals 14 residues. Per germline, CDR1 LNHDA and CDR2 SQIVND (reference sequence). Trimming removed 3 bases from V and 2 bases from J, with 10 bases in between. CDR3: CASSIQGANYGYTF. For the CDR3, the DNA is TGTGCCAGTAGTATCCAAGGGGCGAACTATGGCTACACCTTC.

The rearrangement joins TRBV27 to TRBJ1-1; possibly TRBD1 for D (5 bases). Trimming shortened V by 0 bases and J by 2 bases, and 10 bases separated the two germline ends. Germline loops: CDR1 MNHEY, CDR2 SMNVEV (reference sequence). The CDR3 spans 15 residues. The CDR3 loop is CASSLSGHYNTEAFF. CDR3 bases: TGTGCCAGCAGTTTATCGGGGCATTACAACACTGAAGCTTTCTTT.

The chain links TRBV6-2 or TRBV6-3 to TRBJ1-5; D is unclear. The CDR3 covers 16 residues. Germline lookup yields CDR1 MNHEY and CDR2 SVGEGT. Trimming shortened V by 0 bases and J by 4 bases, and 13 bases separated the two germline ends. The CDR3: CASSYSIPLGNQPQHF. CDR3 in DNA: TGTGCCAGCAGTTACTCGATTCCACTGGGTAATCAGCCCCAGCATTTT.

J is TRBJ2-2 and V is TRBV4-3; D might be TRBD1 or TRBD2, each matching 6 bases. From germline, CDR1 is LGHNA and CDR2 YSLEER. Trimming took 1 base from V and 4 from J, leaving 10 bases between them. This CDR3 has 15 amino acids. The CDR3 coding sequence is TGCGCCAGCAGCCAAGCGGGGGCGGGCACCGGGGAGCTGTTTTTT. Its protein is CASSQAGAGTGELFF.

This chain uses TRBV11-2 with TRBJ2-3; D is uncertain. The CDR3 loop spans 12 amino acids. Germline V CDR1 and CDR2: SGHAT, FQNNGV. V lost 3 bases and J 14 bases, leaving 15 bases between the germline ends. CDR3 sequence (DNA): TGTGCCAGCAGCTTGGGAAGGGCTGTATCGTATTTT. It specifies CASSLGRAVSYF.

This sequence joins TRBV28 and TRBJ1-4; D is unresolved. This CDR3 contains 16 residues. Per the germline V gene, CDR1 is MDHEN and CDR2 is SYDVKM. V was trimmed by 3 bases and J by 0 bases, leaving 11 bases between them. Written as DNA, the CDR3 is TGTGCCAGCAGTTTTTCGGGTGTTGCAACTAATGAAAAACTGTTTTTT. Amino acids: CASSFSGVATNEKLFF.

The V call is TRBV28, the J call TRBJ2-1; possible D gene TRBD2, 5 bases. The V gene's germline CDR1 is MDHEN and CDR2 SYDVKM. The CDR3 is 14 amino acids. Trimming removed 5 bases from V and 3 bases from J, with 11 bases in between. In nucleotides, the CDR3 is TGTGCCAGCAGTCCTCGGGAAGACTACAATGAGCAGTTCTTC. It codes for CASSPREDYNEQFF.

This clone was counted only a few times. The chain carries TRBV19 and TRBJ2-3; D not resolved. This CDR3 comprises 12 residues. Trimming pared 5 bases from V and 6 bases from J, leaving 9 bases between. In germline, CDR1 is LNHDA, CDR2 SQIVND (reference sequence). The CDR3 region is CASSAPGDTQYF. CDR3 sequence (DNA): TGTGCCAGTAGTGCTCCGGGCGATACGCAGTATTTT. The whole variable domain, remainder taken from reference TRBV19 and TRBJ2-3, is DGGITQSPKYLFRKEGQNVTLSCEQNLNHDAMYWYRQDPGQGLRLIYYSQIVNDFQKGDIAEGYSVSREKKESFPLTVTSAQKNPTAFYLCASSAPGDTQYFGPGTRLTVL.